This TCR beta chain appears in the sequencing data of a study of regulatory T cells in long-lasting Graves disease. This clonotype was counted a few times. Time point denoted: persistent/refractory GD, antithyroid drugs over 5 years with positive TRAb. PBMC RNA served as the TCR library source. iRepertoire HTBI primers and Arm-PCR of CDR3 regions built TCR beta libraries. TCRdb re-derived calls from the multiplex PCR reads in MiXCR, one entry per CDR3 protein. The sample records 400,000 to 450,000 distinct CDR3 sequences, about a quarter being singletons. The CDR3 loop spans 14 amino acids. The V gene end was trimmed by 5 bases and the J gene end by 3 bases; junction bases not matched to a gene: 6. Germline loops: CDR1 SGHTA, CDR2 FQGNSA.

This clonotype was obtained from a female donor with Graves disease. This chain joins TRBV7-2 and TRBJ1-1; TRBD1 aligns across 7 bases. This specimen consisted of peripheral blood mononuclear cells (PBMCs), obtained when the disease was refractory, from a patient treated with antithyroid drugs. The CDR3 coding sequence is TGTGCCAGCAGCCGCGACAGGGCGTACACTGAAGCTTTCTTT. Amino acids: CASSRDRAYTEAFF.